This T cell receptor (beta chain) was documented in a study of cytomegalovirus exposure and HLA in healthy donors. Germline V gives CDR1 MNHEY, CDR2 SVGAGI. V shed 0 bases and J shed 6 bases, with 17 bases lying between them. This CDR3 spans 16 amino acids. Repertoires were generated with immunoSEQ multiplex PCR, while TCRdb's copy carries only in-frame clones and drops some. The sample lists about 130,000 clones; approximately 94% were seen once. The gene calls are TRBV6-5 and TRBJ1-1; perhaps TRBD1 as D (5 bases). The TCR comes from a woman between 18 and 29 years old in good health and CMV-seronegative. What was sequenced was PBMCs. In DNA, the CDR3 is TGTGCCAGCAGTTACTCGACCGGACACTCTTTATCTGAAGCTTTCTTT. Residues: CASSYSTGHSLSEAFF.